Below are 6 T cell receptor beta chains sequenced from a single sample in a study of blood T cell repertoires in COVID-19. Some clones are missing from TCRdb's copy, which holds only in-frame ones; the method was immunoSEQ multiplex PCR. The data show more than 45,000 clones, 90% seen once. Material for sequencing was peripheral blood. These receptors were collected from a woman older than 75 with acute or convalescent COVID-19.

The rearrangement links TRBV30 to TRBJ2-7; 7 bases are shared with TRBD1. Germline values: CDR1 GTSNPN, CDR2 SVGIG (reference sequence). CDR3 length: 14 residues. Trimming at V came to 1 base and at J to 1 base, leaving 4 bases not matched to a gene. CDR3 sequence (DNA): TGTGCCTGGAGTGCTGGGACAGCTTCCTACGAGCAGTACTTC. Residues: CAWSAGTASYEQYF.

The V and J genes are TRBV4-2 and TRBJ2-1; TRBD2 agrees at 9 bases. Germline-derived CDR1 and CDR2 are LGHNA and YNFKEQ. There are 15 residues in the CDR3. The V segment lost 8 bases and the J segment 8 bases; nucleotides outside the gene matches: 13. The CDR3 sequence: CASQKGVAGDYEQFF. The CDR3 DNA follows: TGTGCCAGCCAAAAGGGGGTAGCGGGAGACTATGAGCAGTTCTTC.

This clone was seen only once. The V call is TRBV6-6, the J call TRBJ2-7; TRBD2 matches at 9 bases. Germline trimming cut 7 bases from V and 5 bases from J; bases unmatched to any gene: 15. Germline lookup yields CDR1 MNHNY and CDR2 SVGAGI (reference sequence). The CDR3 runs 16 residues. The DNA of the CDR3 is TGTGCCAGCACGTCCTCAGTGGGGCTAGCGGGAAACGAGCAGTACTTC. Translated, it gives CASTSSVGLAGNEQYF.

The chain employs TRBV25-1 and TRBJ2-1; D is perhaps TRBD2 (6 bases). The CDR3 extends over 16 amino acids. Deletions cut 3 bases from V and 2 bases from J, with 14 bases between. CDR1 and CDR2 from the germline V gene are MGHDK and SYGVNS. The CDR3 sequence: CASSEPGGSAYNEQFF. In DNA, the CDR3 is TGTGCCAGCAGTGAGCCCGGAGGGAGCGCCTACAATGAGCAGTTCTTC.

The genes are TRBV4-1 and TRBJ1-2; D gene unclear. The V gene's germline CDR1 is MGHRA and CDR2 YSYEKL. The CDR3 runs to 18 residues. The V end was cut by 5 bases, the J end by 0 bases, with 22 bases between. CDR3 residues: CASSNSVASTDSNYGYTF. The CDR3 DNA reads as TGCGCCAGCAGCAACTCCGTCGCTAGCACCGACTCTAACTATGGCTACACCTTC.

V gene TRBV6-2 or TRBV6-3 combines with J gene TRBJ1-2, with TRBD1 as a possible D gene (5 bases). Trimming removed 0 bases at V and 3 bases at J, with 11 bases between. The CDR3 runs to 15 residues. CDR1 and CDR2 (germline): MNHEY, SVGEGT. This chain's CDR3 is CASSYSGGRDYGYTF. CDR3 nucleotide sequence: TGTGCCAGCAGTTACTCGGGTGGCAGGGACTATGGCTACACCTTC.